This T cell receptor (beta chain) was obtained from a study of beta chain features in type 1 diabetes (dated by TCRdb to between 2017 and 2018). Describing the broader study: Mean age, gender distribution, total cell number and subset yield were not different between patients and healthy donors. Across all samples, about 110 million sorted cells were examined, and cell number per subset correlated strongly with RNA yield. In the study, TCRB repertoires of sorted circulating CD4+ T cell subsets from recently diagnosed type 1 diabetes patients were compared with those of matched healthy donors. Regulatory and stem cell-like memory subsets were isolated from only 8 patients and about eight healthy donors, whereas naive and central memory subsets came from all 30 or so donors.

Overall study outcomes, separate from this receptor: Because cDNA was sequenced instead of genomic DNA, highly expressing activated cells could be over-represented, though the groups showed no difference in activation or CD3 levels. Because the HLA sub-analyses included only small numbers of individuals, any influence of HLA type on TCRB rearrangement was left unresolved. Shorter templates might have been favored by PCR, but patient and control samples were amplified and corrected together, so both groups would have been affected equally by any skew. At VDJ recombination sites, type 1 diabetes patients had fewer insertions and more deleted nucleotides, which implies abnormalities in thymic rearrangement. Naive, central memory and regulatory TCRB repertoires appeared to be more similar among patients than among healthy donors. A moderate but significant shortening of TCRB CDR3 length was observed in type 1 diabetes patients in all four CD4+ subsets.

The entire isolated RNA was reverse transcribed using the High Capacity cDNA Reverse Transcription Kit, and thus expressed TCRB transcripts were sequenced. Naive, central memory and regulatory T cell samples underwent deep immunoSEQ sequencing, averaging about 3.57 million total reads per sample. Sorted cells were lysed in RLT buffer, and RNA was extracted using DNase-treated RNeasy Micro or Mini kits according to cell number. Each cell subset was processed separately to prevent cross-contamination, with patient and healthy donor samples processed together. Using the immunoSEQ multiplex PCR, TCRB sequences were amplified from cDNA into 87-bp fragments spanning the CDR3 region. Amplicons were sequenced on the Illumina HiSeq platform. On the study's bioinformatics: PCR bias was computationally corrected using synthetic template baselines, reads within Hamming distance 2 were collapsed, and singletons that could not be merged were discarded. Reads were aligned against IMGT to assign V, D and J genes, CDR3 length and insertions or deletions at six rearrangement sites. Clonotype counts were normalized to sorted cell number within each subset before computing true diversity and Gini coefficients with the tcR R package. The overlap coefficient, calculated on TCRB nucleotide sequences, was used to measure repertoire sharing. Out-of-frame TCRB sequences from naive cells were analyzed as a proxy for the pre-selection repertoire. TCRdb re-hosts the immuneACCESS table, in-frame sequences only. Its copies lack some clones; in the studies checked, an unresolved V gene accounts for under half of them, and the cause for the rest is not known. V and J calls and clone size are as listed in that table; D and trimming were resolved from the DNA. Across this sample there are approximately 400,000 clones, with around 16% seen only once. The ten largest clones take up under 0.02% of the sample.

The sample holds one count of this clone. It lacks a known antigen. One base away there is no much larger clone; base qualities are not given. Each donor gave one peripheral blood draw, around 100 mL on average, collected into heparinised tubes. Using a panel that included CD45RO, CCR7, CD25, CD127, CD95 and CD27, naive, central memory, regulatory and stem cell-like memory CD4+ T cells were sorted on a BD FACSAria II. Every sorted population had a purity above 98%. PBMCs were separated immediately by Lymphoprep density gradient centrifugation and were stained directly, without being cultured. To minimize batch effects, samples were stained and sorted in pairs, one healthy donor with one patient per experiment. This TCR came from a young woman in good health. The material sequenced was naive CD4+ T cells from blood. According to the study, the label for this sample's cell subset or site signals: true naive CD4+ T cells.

Here the CDR3 is given as CASSTGSHTEAFF. The sequenced DNA: TGTGCCAGCTCAACAGGGAGCCACACTGAAGCTTTCTTT. The chain links TRBV18 with TRBJ1-1; the D gene is perhaps TRBD1, from 6 matching bases. CDR1 and CDR2, looked up from the germline V gene, are KGHSH and LQKENI. V and J are truncated by 5 bases and 3 bases respectively, leaving an intervening sequence of 10 bases. Including the terminal cysteine and phenylalanine, the CDR3 comprises 13 residues. The read is trimmed to its CDR3 DNA, 39 bases read in frame from base 1.